A single sample is the source of the 24 T cell receptor beta chains below, sequenced in a study of identical twins. TCRdb itself ran the 5' RACE reads through MiXCR, one entry per CDR3 protein. The sample shows over 550,000 distinct CDR3 sequences, about 7% of them seen only once. The same data also contributed to another study, on yellow fever vaccine responses in identical twins.

The sample comprised PBMCs. The receptors derive from a woman aged 18-29 years in good health.

DNA of the CDR3: TGTGCCAGCAGTCCAGAGGACTGGAGCTCCTACAATGAGCAGTTCTTC. Protein: CASSPEDWSSYNEQFF. The V gene is TRBV6-1, the J gene TRBJ2-1; TRBD2 is a possible D gene (5 bases). Trimming left V 5 bases short and J 0 bases short, with 14 bases between. Germline CDR1 is MNHNS and CDR2 is SASEGT. This CDR3 has 16 amino acids.

Many counts were recorded for this clonotype. V gene TRBV7-9 combines with J gene TRBJ2-3, with a weak D call TRBD2 (8 bases). Germline CDR1 is SEHNR and CDR2 is FQNEAQ (reference sequence). The CDR3 length is 16 residues. The ends were cut back, 4 bases at V and 3 bases at J, with 17 bases in the middle. CDR3 in DNA: TGTGCCAGCAGCTCCCCCCGGGGGGGACAGACAGATACGCAGTATTTT. As protein: CASSSPRGGQTDTQYF.

This chain links TRBV28 with TRBJ2-5; 10 positions agree with TRBD1. From germline, CDR1 is MDHEN and CDR2 SYDVKM. Trimming cost V 5 bases and J 5 bases; bases outside gene matches: 8. CDR3 length: 15 residues. The CDR3 region has the DNA TGTGCCAGCAGTCGACAGGGGGCCCGTTCTGAGACCCAGTACTTC. Translating it yields CASSRQGARSETQYF.

This clonotype was recorded a few times. The gene calls are TRBV24-1 and TRBJ2-5, with TRBD1 identical over 10 bases. The trim removed 3 bases at V and 2 bases at J, leaving 11 bases unmatched. The CDR3 runs 18 residues. Germline loops: CDR1 KGHDR, CDR2 SFDVKD. Here the CDR3 DNA reads TGTGCCACCAGTGATGTCACCGGGACAGGGGCGACACAAGAGACCCAGTACTTC. Translated: CATSDVTGTGATQETQYF.

This clonotype was seen ten or more times. V is TRBV27 and J is TRBJ2-3, with D uncertain. Germline V gene lookup returns CDR1 MNHEY and CDR2 SMNVEV (reference sequence). The V and J ends lost 7 bases and 4 bases respectively, with 18 bases between them. CDR3 length: 15 amino acids. DNA of the CDR3: TGTGCCAGCAAGGTCCCGGGCTCTGGGGCAGATACGCAGTATTTT. It codes for CASKVPGSGADTQYF.

This chain connects TRBV20-1 to TRBJ2-1, with TRBD2 matching over 7 bases. Per the germline V gene, CDR1 is DFQATT and CDR2 is SNEGSKA (reference sequence). This CDR3 region has 14 residues. V lost 2 bases to trimming and J lost 5 bases; unmatched junction nucleotides: 6. The CDR3 region is CSARPGTTNNEQFF. The CDR3 DNA sequence: TGCAGTGCTAGACCCGGGACTACTAACAATGAGCAGTTCTTC.

This sequence joins TRBV5-1 and TRBJ2-1; TRBD1 aligns across 7 bases. CDR1 is SGHRS, CDR2 YFSETQ, per germline. The CDR3 covers 13 residues. With V trimmed by 4 bases and J by 12 bases, 10 bases remained unmatched. The CDR3 loop reads CASSIAKTGRQFF. In nucleotides, the CDR3 is TGCGCCAGCAGCATCGCAAAGACAGGGCGGCAGTTCTTC.

This clonotype was picked up one time. Mismatch with germline at one junction end may stem from a read error. The chain combines TRBV27 with TRBJ2-4; D is undetermined. The CDR3 sequence is 16 residues long. CDR1 and CDR2 (germline): MNHEY, SMNVEV (reference sequence). CDR3 loop: CARSLSNGRAKNIQYF. DNA for the CDR3: TGTGCCAGAAGTTTATCCAACGGACGAGCCAAAAACATTCAGTACTTC.

This clonotype showed up just a few times. The chain combines TRBV29-1 with TRBJ2-1, with D unclear. Germline CDR1 and CDR2: SQVTM and ANQGSEA. The CDR3 has 13 residues. V shed 5 bases and J shed 4 bases, with 12 bases lying between them. Here the CDR3 DNA reads TGCAGCGTTTCCGTCGGCCTTTACAATGAGCAGTTCTTC. Amino acids: CSVSVGLYNEQFF.

This clonotype was detected many times. The rearrangement links TRBV29-1 to TRBJ2-2; 10 bases map to TRBD2. Per the germline V gene, CDR1 is SQVTM and CDR2 is ANQGSEA. The length of the CDR3 is 16 residues. The V gene end was trimmed by 0 bases and the J gene end by 3 bases; junction bases not matched to a gene: 4. The CDR3 region is CSVEDLLAGDTGELFF. CDR3 sequence (DNA): TGCAGCGTTGAAGATCTGCTAGCGGGGGACACCGGGGAGCTGTTTTTT.

This clonotype was counted at least ten times. V usage is TRBV28 and J usage is TRBJ2-3; 7 bases agree with TRBD1. The CDR3 runs 13 residues. Germline loops: CDR1 MDHEN, CDR2 SYDVKM. The V gene end was trimmed by 8 bases and the J gene end by 5 bases; junction bases not matched to a gene: 7. Written as DNA, the CDR3 is TGTGCCAGCCGAGACAGGGTGGTAGATACGCAGTATTTT. It translates to CASRDRVVDTQYF.

This sequence joins TRBV10-3 and TRBJ2-6; D not certain. Looked up from germline, CDR1 is ENHRY and CDR2 is SYGVKD. Trimming removed 3 bases at V and 0 bases at J, with 6 bases between. The CDR3 is 15 residues long. CDR3 DNA: TGTGCCATCAGTGACATGAGCTCTGGGGCCAACGTCCTGACTTTC. Residues: CAISDMSSGANVLTF.

The sample holds a few counts of this clonotype. The CDR3 region is CASSRGQGLLGNEQFF. The CDR3 DNA reads as TGCGCCAGCAGCCGGGGACAGGGGCTTCTGGGGAATGAGCAGTTCTTC. V usage is TRBV5-1 and J usage is TRBJ2-1; 10 positions agree with TRBD1. The CDR3 extends over 16 amino acids. The germline V gene has CDR1 SGHRS and CDR2 YFSETQ. V lost 4 bases to trimming and J lost 7 bases; unmatched junction nucleotides: 11.

The rearrangement links TRBV6-8 to TRBJ2-2, with a possible D match to TRBD1 (6 bases). The CDR3 length is 14 residues. Germline V gene data show CDR1 as MNHGY and CDR2 as SAAAGT. The V end was cut by 11 bases, the J end by 2 bases, with 15 bases between. The CDR3 sequence: CAVAGTPNTGELFF. CDR3 sequence (DNA): TGTGCCGTCGCAGGGACACCCAACACCGGGGAGCTGTTTTTT.

J is TRBJ2-1 and V is TRBV7-6; D is perhaps TRBD2 (6 bases). The germline V gene has CDR1 SGHVS and CDR2 FNYEAQ. The CDR3 is 16 residues long. V gave up 0 bases and J gave up 14 bases, with 23 bases separating them. CDR3 region: CASSLAATLGLPGEFF. CDR3 bases: TGTGCCAGCAGCTTAGCAGCTACCCTGGGACTCCCCGGGGAGTTCTTC. Full variable domain (missing parts from reference TRBV7-6 and TRBJ2-1): GAGVSQSPRYKVTKRGQDVALRCDPISGHVSLYWYRQALGQGPEFLTYFNYEAQQDKSGLPNDRFSAERPEGSISTLTIQRTEQRDSAMYRCASSLAATLGLPGEFFGPGTRLTVL.

This clonotype has more than one count but fewer than ten. The chain is built from TRBV20-1 and TRBJ2-5; D call uncertain. Trimming removed 2 bases at V and 5 bases at J, with 21 bases between. The V gene's germline CDR1 is DFQATT and CDR2 SNEGSKA (reference sequence). The CDR3 length is 16 residues. This chain's CDR3 is CSARTPLGLGYETQYF. CDR3 DNA sequence: TGCAGTGCTAGAACCCCACTCGGGTTAGGGTATGAGACCCAGTACTTC.

The sample holds a few counts of this clonotype. The chain combines TRBV28 with TRBJ2-7; no clear D. V was cut by 2 bases and J by 0 bases, with 11 bases left in between. This CDR3 has 15 amino acids. Per germline, CDR1 MDHEN and CDR2 SYDVKM. The CDR3 loop is CASSLEASASYEQYF. The CDR3 coding sequence is TGTGCCAGCAGTTTAGAGGCGTCCGCCTCCTACGAGCAGTACTTC.

This chain uses TRBV20-1 with TRBJ2-2; D may be TRBD1 (6 bases). The CDR3 is 16 amino acids. V lost 0 bases and J lost 4, with 15 bases in between. Per germline, CDR1 DFQATT and CDR2 SNEGSKA (reference sequence). CDR3 region: CSARDRTASPTGELFF. Written as DNA, the CDR3 is TGCAGTGCTAGAGATAGGACAGCATCTCCCACCGGGGAGCTGTTTTTT.

This clonotype appeared once. V gene TRBV12-3 or TRBV12-4 combines with J gene TRBJ1-1; D is unclear. The V end was cut by 2 bases, the J end by 11 bases, with 18 bases between. The CDR3 contains 14 residues. The CDR3, as DNA: TGTGCCAGCAGTTTATTGGAGGCAGGCTTGGGGGCTTTCTTT. Translating it yields CASSLLEAGLGAFF.

The genes are TRBV6-6 and TRBJ2-7, with TRBD2 as a possible D gene (6 bases). Trimming took off 6 bases at V and 5 bases at J, with 11 bases between the two ends. The length of the CDR3 is 12 residues. Germline V CDR1 and CDR2: MNHNY, SVGAGI (reference sequence). The CDR3 DNA is TGTGCCAGCAGAAGCGGGTTCGACGAGCAGTACTTC. It codes for CASRSGFDEQYF.

The table lists this clonotype with many counts. V gene TRBV10-3 combines with J gene TRBJ2-3, with TRBD2 identical over 12 bases. J lost 4 bases, V lost 6 bases, and 11 bases had no gene match. Looked up from germline, CDR1 is ENHRY and CDR2 is SYGVKD. This CDR3 has 17 residues. For the CDR3, the DNA is TGTGCCATCAGGGAAGGACTAGCGGGGACTTCCGCAGATACGCAGTATTTT. It is translated as CAIREGLAGTSADTQYF.

This chain links TRBV6-5 with TRBJ1-1; D gene unclear. Germline CDR1 and CDR2: MNHEY and SVGAGI. Trimming removed 0 bases from V and 7 bases from J, with 9 bases in between. The CDR3 consists of 13 residues. CDR3 residues: CASSYSNIGEAFF. DNA of the CDR3: TGTGCCAGCAGTTACTCCAACATTGGTGAAGCTTTCTTT.

In its sample, this clonotype was seen many times. V gene TRBV5-1 combines with J gene TRBJ2-1; 11 nucleotides match TRBD2. This CDR3 spans 20 amino acids. The germline V gene has CDR1 SGHRS and CDR2 YFSETQ. V lost 4 bases and J lost 4; bases outside the gene matches: 19. This chain's CDR3 is CASSITGTSGPLSGYNEQFF. CDR3 DNA sequence: TGCGCCAGCAGCATCACCGGGACTAGCGGCCCCCTTAGTGGGTACAATGAGCAGTTCTTC. Full variable domain (rest looked up from reference TRBV5-1 and TRBJ2-1): KAGVTQTPRYLIKTRGQQVTLSCSPISGHRSVSWYQQTPGQGLQFLFEYFSETQRNKGNFPGRFSGRQFSNSRSEMNVSTLELGDSALYLCASSITGTSGPLSGYNEQFFGPGTRLTVL.

This clonotype was observed a few times. The genes are TRBV14 and TRBJ1-6; 9 bases line up with TRBD1. The length of the CDR3 is 16 residues. In germline, CDR1 is SGHDN, CDR2 FVKESK. Unmatched junction bases numbered 3, after V lost 0 bases and J lost 6 bases. The CDR3 protein is CASSQERTGVNSPLHF. As DNA, the CDR3 is TGTGCCAGCAGCCAAGAACGGACAGGGGTTAATTCACCCCTCCACTTT.